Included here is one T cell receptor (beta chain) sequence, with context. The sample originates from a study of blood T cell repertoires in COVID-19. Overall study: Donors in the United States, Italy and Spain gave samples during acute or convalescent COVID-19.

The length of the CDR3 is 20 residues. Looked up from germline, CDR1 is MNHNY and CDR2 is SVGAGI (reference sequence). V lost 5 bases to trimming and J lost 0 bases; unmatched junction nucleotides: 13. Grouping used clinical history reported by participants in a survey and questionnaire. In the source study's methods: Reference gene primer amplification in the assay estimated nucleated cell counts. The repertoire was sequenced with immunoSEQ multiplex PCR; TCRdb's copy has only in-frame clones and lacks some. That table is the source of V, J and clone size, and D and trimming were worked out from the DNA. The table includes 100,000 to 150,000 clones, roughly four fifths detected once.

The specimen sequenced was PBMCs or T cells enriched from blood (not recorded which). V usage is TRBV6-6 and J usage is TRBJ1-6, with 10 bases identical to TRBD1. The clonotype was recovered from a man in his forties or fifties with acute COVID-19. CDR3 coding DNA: TGTGCCAGCAGTCGAAGCGGGCCCAGGACAGGGGGCTCCTATAATTCACCCCTCCACTTT. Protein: CASSRSGPRTGGSYNSPLHF.